A selection of T cell receptor beta chains follows, all from one sample in a study of blood T cells in healthy people across ages. Via MiXCR, TCRdb re-called the 5' RACE reads, giving one row per CDR3 protein. The sample holds 1.2 million to 1.5 million distinct CDR3 sequences, about 40% seen once. The specimen was blood. The receptors were gathered from a young woman in good health. CDR3s include the opening cysteine and the closing phenylalanine or tryptophan. A D gene is named only where the DNA matches it firmly. Clone size is shown for a subset of rows, as once, few, many or a class of expanded clone.

>few|TRBV20-1|TRBJ1-2|-
TGCAGTGCTAGAGATTCCACAGGGTCTAACTATGGCTACACCTTC
CSARDSTGSNYGYTF
>-|TRBV4-2|TRBJ1-1|-
TGTGCCAGCAGCCGTGTAAGTACAGACACTGAAGCTTTCTTT
CASSRVSTDTEAFF
>few|TRBV29-1|TRBJ2-5|-
TGCAGCGTTGAAGGTCCTAGCGCCCAAGAGACCCAGTACTTC
CSVEGPSAQETQYF
>-|TRBV12-3/TRBV12-4|TRBJ2-5|-
TGTGCCAGCAGCCGTACTACGGACAATGAGCAGTACTTC
CASSRTTDNEQYF
>few|TRBV6-1|TRBJ2-7|-
TGTGCCAGCAGTTCACCCCCAGGCGCCTACGAGCAGTACTTC
CASSSPPGAYEQYF
>-|TRBV5-1|TRBJ2-1|TRBD2
TGCGCCAGCAGCTTGGCCGGTACTAGCGGGGGCTATGAGCAGTTCTTC
CASSLAGTSGGYEQFF
>-|TRBV27|TRBJ2-7|-
TGTGCCAGCAGTCCCGGTAAAACCTACGAGCAGTACTTC
CASSPGKTYEQYF
>-|TRBV4-2|TRBJ1-4|-
TGTGCCACCGGCGGAGGCTACGCAACTAATGAAAAACTGTTTTTT
CATGGGYATNEKLFF
>-|TRBV20-1|TRBJ2-7|-
TGCAGTGCTAGTGGTGCAGGGGATTGGTTCGAGCAGTACTTC
CSASGAGDWFEQYF
>-|TRBV12-5|TRBJ1-1|-
TGTGCTAGTGGTTTGTTTACAGGGAACAACCGGGACACTGAAGCTTTCTTT
CASGLFTGNNRDTEAFF
>few|TRBV30|TRBJ2-5|TRBD2
TGTGCCTGGAGTGTCGGGGGGGTTTTAGAGACCCAGTACTTC
CAWSVGGVLETQYF
>-|TRBV20-1|TRBJ2-5|-
TGCAGTGCTAGTGGGACCCCTCAGTGGGAAGAGACCCAGTACTTC
CSASGTPQWEETQYF
>few|TRBV9|TRBJ2-3|-
TGTGCCAGCTCAGCAGCACGGCTCTCTCTCAACACAGATACGCAGTATTTT
CASSAARLSLNTDTQYF